This T cell receptor beta chain came from a study of blood T cell repertoires in COVID-19. As for the study in general: From the United States, Italy and Spain came samples of acute and convalescent COVID-19. PBMCs, B-cell-depleted T cells, or T cells were the source of the cDNA or gDNA that made up the material.

Authors' methods: Amplification of reference gene primers provided the estimated nucleated cell counts. The assay was immunoSEQ multiplex PCR, and TCRdb's table has in-frame clones only and misses some. V, J and clone size reflect that table, while D and trimming were determined from the DNA. The table lists 100,000 or so clones, roughly 81% of them singletons. The clonotype originates from a human donor in a cohort sampled during active COVID-19. Sequenced sample: peripheral blood.

This chain's CDR3 is CASSLGGMNTEAFF. CDR3 bases: TGTGCCAGTAGCCTAGGGGGCATGAACACTGAAGCTTTCTTT. J is TRBJ1-1 and V is TRBV19, with 7 bases identical to TRBD1. The CDR3 has 14 residues. Germline lookup yields CDR1 LNHDA and CDR2 SQIVND (reference sequence). Trimming cost V 6 bases and J 0 bases; bases outside gene matches: 4. Full variable domain (missing parts from reference TRBV19 and TRBJ1-1): DGGITQSPKYLFRKEGQNVTLSCEQNLNHDAMYWYRQDPGQGLRLIYYSQIVNDFQKGDIAEGYSVSREKKESFPLTVTSAQKNPTAFYLCASSLGGMNTEAFFGQGTRLTVV.